The TCR beta chain under discussion was sequenced for a study of cytomegalovirus exposure and HLA in healthy donors. PCR was performed using 60 Vbeta and 13 Jbeta primers. Method: immunoSEQ multiplex PCR; TCRdb's copy keeps in-frame clones and lacks some. The sample has some 140,000 clones, approximately 79% seen once. Germline CDR1 reads SQVTM; CDR2 reads ANQGSEA. The CDR3 sequence is 14 residues long. Trimming removed 0 bases from V and 0 bases from J, with 8 bases in between. The chain carries TRBV29-1 and TRBJ1-2; possible D gene TRBD1, 6 bases. Sequenced material: PBMCs. The sequence was obtained from a middle-aged man in good health and CMV-seropositive. CDR3 DNA sequence: TGCAGCGTTGAAGAATGGACAGCTAACTATGGCTACACCTTC. Protein product: CSVEEWTANYGYTF.